This is a list of T cell receptor beta chains from one sample in a study of Tregs in tolerant kidney transplant recipients. The protocol was immunoSEQ multiplex PCR, while the TCRdb copy is restricted to in-frame clones and leaves out a portion. The profile shows around 78,000 clones, more than 85% of them singletons. Specimen: Tregs from blood, collected before the transplant. These receptors came from a human donor who received a combined kidney and bone marrow transplant. Each CDR3 is given with its conserved first and last residue.

j_call v_call cdr3_aa
TRBJ2-5 TRBV29-1 CSGRGETQYF
TRBJ2-5 TRBV9 CASSVGTGGPETQYF
TRBJ2-5 TRBV6-5 CASRGTGRKETQYF
TRBJ2-2 TRBV6-5 CASSPTMAGELFF
TRBJ2-5 TRBV5-1 CASSLPRDQETQYF
TRBJ2-1 TRBV5-1 CASSLEGGGNEQFF
NA TRBV4-3 CASSQELAASYEQYF
TRBJ2-7 TRBV7-2 CASKYLDSSSYEQYF
TRBJ1-5 TRBV29-1 CSVGEGAEQPQHF
TRBJ2-3 TRBV28 CAGGDRGQDTQYF
TRBJ2-3 TRBV5-4 CASRRTGPTDTQYF
TRBJ1-1 TRBV28 CASTGKAEAFF
NA TRBV7-2 CASSFAGGAGESYEQYF
TRBJ2-5 TRBV5-1 CASTSVAVETQYF
TRBJ2-2 TRBV28 CASSLDRASGELFF
TRBJ1-2 TRBV28 CASSSHREGVHTF
TRBJ1-5 TRBV19 CASSINGGARQPQHF
TRBJ1-2 TRBV27 CASSLYPGAGRNYGYTF
TRBJ2-3 TRBV2 CASSEERPPDTQYF
NA TRBV9 CASSVGWGTSGKDEQYF
TRBJ2-1 TRBV7-2 CASSLVAGLTYNEQFF
TRBJ1-1 TRBV5-1 CASSLQVGGNTEAFF
TRBJ1-2 TRBV7-9 CASSLRRAVGYTF
TRBJ2-6 TRBV15 CATSRAGGSGANVLTF
TRBJ1-5 TRBV29-1 CSVGQGDGPQHF
TRBJ1-4 TRBV7-9 CASSAALQGEEEKLFF
TRBJ2-1 TRBV27 CAGSSGSTGFVNEQFF
TRBJ1-4 TRBV19 CATTPRATGKLFF
TRBJ2-3 TRBV9 CASSFGTSGRSDTQYF
TRBJ2-5 TRBV7-6 CASSFIDRVHF
TRBJ2-5 TRBV18 CASSPDSQETQYF
TRBJ1-2 TRBV5-1 CASSFLGSGNGYTF
TRBJ2-7 TRBV28 CASSSPVYEQYF
TRBJ2-1 TRBV27 CASRREYNEQFF
TRBJ2-1 TRBV5-6 CASSRDLGGSNEQFF
TRBJ1-4 TRBV6-1 CASGGIPATNEKLFF
TRBJ2-3 TRBV18 CASSPPNLNTDTQYF
TRBJ2-5 TRBV11-2 CASSALDKGHKETQYF
TRBJ2-1 TRBV9 CASSPRGTSGYNEQFF
TRBJ2-1 TRBV14 CASGAGVENEQFF
TRBJ1-1 TRBV27 CASTRQGGTEAFF
TRBJ2-1 TRBV7-3 CASSREGGSYNEQFF
TRBJ2-1 TRBV7-9 CASTLWGGNEQFF
TRBJ2-1 TRBV5-1 CASSLFVGTSGSYQFF
TRBJ2-4 TRBV11-1 CASSLRGHLNIQYF
TRBJ2-3 TRBV11-2 CASSLSLAGSASTDTQYF
TRBJ2-1 TRBV7-3 CASSQDSYNEQFF
TRBJ2-7 TRBV27 CASIKVPNRVTYEQYF
TRBJ2-7 TRBV19 CASSSAAGVSYEQYF
TRBJ1-1 TRBV11-2 CASSLMTGTEAFF